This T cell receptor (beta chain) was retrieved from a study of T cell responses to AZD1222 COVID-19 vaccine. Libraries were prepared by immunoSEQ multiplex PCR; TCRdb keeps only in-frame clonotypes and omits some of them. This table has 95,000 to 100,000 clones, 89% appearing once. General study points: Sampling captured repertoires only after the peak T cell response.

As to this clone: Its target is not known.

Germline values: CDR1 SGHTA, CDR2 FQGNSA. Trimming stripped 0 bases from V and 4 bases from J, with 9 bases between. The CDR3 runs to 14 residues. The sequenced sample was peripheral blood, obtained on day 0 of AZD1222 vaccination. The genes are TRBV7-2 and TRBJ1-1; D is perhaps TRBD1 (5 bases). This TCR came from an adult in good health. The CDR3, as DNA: TGTGCCAGCAGCTTAGCGGGGGGAGGCACTGAAGCTTTCTTT. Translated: CASSLAGGGTEAFF.